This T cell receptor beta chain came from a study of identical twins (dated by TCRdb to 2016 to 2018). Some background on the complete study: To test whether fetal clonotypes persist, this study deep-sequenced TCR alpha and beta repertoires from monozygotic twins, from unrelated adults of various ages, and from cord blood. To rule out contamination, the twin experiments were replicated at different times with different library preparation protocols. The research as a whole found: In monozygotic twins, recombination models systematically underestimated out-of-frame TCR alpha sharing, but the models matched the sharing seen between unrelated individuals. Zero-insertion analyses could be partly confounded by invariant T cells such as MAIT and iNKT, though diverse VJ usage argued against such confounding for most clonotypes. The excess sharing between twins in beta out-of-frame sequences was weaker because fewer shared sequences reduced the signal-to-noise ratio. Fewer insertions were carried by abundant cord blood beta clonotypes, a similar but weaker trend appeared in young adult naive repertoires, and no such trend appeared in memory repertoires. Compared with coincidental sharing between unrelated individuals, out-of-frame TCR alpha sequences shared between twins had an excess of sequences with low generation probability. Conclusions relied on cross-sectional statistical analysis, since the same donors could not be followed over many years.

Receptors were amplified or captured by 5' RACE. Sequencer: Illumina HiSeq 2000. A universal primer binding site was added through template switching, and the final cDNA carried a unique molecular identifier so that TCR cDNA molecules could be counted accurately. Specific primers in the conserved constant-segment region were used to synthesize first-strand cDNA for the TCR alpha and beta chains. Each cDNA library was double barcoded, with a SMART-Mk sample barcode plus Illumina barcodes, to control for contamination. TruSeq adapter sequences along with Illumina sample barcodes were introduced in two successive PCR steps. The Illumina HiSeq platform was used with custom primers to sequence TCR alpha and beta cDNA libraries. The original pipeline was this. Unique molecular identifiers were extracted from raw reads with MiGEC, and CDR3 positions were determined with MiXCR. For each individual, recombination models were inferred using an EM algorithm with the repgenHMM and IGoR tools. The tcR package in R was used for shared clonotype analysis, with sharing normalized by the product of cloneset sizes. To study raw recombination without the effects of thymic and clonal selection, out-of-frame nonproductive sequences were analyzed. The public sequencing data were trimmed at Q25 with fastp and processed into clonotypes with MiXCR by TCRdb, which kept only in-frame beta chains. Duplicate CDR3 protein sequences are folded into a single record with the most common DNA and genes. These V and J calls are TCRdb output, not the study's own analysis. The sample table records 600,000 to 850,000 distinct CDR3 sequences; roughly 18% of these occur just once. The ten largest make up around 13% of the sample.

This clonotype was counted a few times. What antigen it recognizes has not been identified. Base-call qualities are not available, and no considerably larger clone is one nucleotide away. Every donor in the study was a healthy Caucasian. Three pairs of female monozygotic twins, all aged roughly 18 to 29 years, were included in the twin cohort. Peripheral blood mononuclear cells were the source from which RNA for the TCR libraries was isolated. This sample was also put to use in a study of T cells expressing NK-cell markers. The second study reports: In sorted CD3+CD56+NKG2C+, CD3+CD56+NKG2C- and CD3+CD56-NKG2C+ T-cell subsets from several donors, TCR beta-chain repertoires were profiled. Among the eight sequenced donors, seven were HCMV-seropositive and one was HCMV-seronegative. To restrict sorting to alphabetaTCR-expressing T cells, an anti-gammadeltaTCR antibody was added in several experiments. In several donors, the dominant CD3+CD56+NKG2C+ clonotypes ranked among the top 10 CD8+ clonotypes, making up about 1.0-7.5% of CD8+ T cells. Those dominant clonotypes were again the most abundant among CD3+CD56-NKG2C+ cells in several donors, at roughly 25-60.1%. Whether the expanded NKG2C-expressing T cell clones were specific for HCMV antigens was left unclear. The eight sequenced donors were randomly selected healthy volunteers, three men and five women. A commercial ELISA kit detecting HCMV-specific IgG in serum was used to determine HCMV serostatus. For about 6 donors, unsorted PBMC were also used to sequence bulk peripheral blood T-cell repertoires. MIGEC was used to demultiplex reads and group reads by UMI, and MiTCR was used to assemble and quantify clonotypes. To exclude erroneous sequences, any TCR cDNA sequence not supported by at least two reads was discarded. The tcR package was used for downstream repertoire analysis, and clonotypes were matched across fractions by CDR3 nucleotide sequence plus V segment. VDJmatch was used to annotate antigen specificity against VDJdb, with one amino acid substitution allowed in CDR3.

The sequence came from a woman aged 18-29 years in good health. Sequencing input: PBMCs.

In nucleotide form, the sequence is TGCGCCAGCAGCCCCGCGGGGACCGCCACTGAAGCTTTCTTT. Its protein product is CASSPAGTATEAFF. The rearranged chain carries TRBV5-1 and TRBJ1-1; D gene: possibly TRBD1, on 5 matching bases. Between the V and J ends, shortened by 4 bases and 4 bases respectively, the junction contains 14 bases. The CDR3 runs 14 residues from the cysteine to the phenylalanine. Left in the record is the CDR3 DNA by itself, 42 bases read in frame from the first base. The germline V gene yields SGHRS for CDR1 and YFSETQ for CDR2.